The present T cell receptor beta chain was sequenced within a study of T cell responses to AZD1222 COVID-19 vaccine (dated by TCRdb to the early 2020s). Context from the whole study: A total of 233 trial participants underwent TCR sequencing, of whom nearly 210 received two doses of AZD1222 and some 26 received two doses of the MenACWY control vaccine. Trial participants were enrolled by age into 18-55, 56-69 and 70-plus year subgroups, with about 150, 28 and 57 TCR-sequenced participants respectively. Overall study outcomes, separate from this receptor: Conclusions about previously exposed vaccinees are limited because only a handful of AZD1222 recipients were SARS-CoV-2 seropositive at baseline. Participants were mostly white British, with more females than males. The authors suggested clonal diversity may have been underestimated. A significant rise in spike-specific TCR breadth and depth was observed after two AZD1222 doses relative to day 0 and relative to MenACWY recipients. The whole spike protein was spanned by vaccine-associated CD4 TCRs, and dominant responses were seen in regions 160-218 and 743-854. Because no day 14 peak-response samples were available, the repertoires could be characterized only after the peak T cell response. In the small 56-69-year group, the increase in depth fell short of significance, most likely because of low power. Nearly half of unique spike-specific TCRs reportedly recognized epitopes outside regions mutated in the B.1.351 and B.1.1.7 variants.

Details on this clone: It lacks a known antigen. No qualities accompany the bases; no much larger clone lies one base away.

The time point label of this sample denotes: about 28 days (+/-7) after the second vaccine dose. The treatment or condition label of this sample denotes: meningococcal conjugate vaccine given as trial control. Vaccinee samples came from UK trials COV001 and COV002, including a single-blind randomized controlled phase 2/3 trial of AZD1222 (ChAdOx1 nCoV-19) in healthy adults. For TCRbeta chain sequencing, PBMC samples from trial participants were taken at day 0 and at day 28 after the second dose. According to the germline V gene, CDR1 reads SGHTA and CDR2 reads FQGNSA. Trimming removed 0 bases from V and 2 bases from J, leaving 14 bases between the germline ends. The CDR3 measures 16 amino acids from cysteine to phenylalanine. Only the CDR3 DNA stays, 48 bases, in frame from base 1. The CDR3 regions of human TCRbeta chains were analyzed by immunosequencing. Per the authors' processing: Repertoire TCRs were checked for matches against a reference library of SARS-CoV-2-specific TCRs that had been generated using the MIRA antigen-specificity platform. Breadth meant the fraction of unique TCRs that were SARS-CoV-2-associated, whereas depth meant the fraction of total T cells that were SARS-CoV-2-associated. Using the MIRA data, each spike-specific TCR was assigned both to the spike region to which the TCR was reactive and to a CD4 or CD8 class. Log10-transformed breadth and depth values were compared by one-way ANOVA with Sidak's multiple comparisons tests. TCRdb mirrors the immuneACCESS table, restricted to in-frame sequences. Some clones are absent from its copies; in checked studies, under half trace to an unresolved V gene, and the reason for the others is unknown. Clone size and the V and J calls come from that table; the DNA yielded D and trimming. The sample table records 130,000 or so clones; about 90% of these occur just once. About 7.5% of the sample rests with the top ten.

Rearrangement joined TRBV7-2 to TRBJ2-7; possibly the D gene is TRBD2, per 5 matching bases. This TCR derives from an adult who received the MenACWY meningococcal vaccine as a control. This specimen was peripheral blood, taken 28 days after the second dose of the MenACWY control vaccine. The sequence in DNA is TGTGCCAGCAGCTTAGCGCGGGTCAGTTCAGCCTACGAGCAGTACTTC. This yields the protein CASSLARVSSAYEQYF. Reference TRBV7-2 and TRBJ2-7 proteins supply the regions before and after the CDR3; the full variable domain is: GAGVSQSPSNKVTEKGKDVELRCDPISGHTALYWYRQSLGQGLEFLIYFQGNSAPDKSGLPSDRFSAERTGGSVSTLTIQRTQQEDSAVYLCASSLARVSSAYEQYFGPGTRLTVT.